The 21 T cell receptor beta chains reported below all come from one sample, sequenced in a study of blood T cell repertoires in COVID-19. Some clones are missing from TCRdb's copy, which holds only in-frame ones; the method was immunoSEQ multiplex PCR. The repertoire consists of 80,000 to 100,000 clones, with approximately 90% occurring once and the leading ten covering more than 4.5%. The sequencing sample was made of peripheral blood. These receptors all come from a man in his 70s with acute or convalescent COVID-19.

This chain links TRBV5-4 with TRBJ2-1; TRBD2 aligns across 11 bases. J gave up 6 bases and V 2 bases, and 4 bases lay outside the gene matches. The length of the CDR3 is 15 residues. The germline CDR1 and CDR2 sequences are SGHNT and YYREEE (reference sequence). The CDR3 DNA is TGTGCCAGCAGCTTACTAGCGGGGGCCCCCAATGAGCAGTTCTTC. It encodes CASSLLAGAPNEQFF.

The chain recombines TRBV11-2 with TRBJ2-2; 9 nucleotides line up with TRBD2. This CDR3 contains 17 residues. Trimming removed 5 bases from V and 9 bases from J; junction bases left unmatched: 16. CDR1 SGHAT and CDR2 FQNNGV come from the germline V gene. The CDR3 nucleotides are TGTGCCAGCAGCGAGCAATCTCGGGGACTAGCAGCGAGGGAGCTGTTTTTT. This codes for CASSEQSRGLAARELFF.

This clone came up a few times. J is TRBJ2-7 and V is TRBV28; 10 nucleotides agree with TRBD2. The ends lost 5 bases at V and 2 bases at J; junction bases unmatched: 6. CDR3 size: 15 residues. From germline, CDR1 is MDHEN and CDR2 SYDVKM. The CDR3 DNA follows: TGTGCCAGCAGTCGACTAGCGGGCGCTACCTACGAGCAGTACTTC. This codes for CASSRLAGATYEQYF. Complete variable domain (other parts from reference TRBV28 and TRBJ2-7): DVKVTQSSRYLVKRTGEKVFLECVQDMDHENMFWYRQDPGLGLRLIYFSYDVKMKEKGDIPEGYSVSREKKERFSLILESASTNQTSMYLCASSRLAGATYEQYFGPGTRLTVT.

The chain recombines TRBV5-1 with TRBJ1-1; D uncertain. Looked up from germline, CDR1 is SGHRS and CDR2 is YFSETQ. V was shortened by 4 bases and J by 1 base, with 14 bases between the two germline ends. The CDR3 contains 15 residues. The CDR3 DNA reads as TGCGCCAGCAGCCGGACTTCACGAGGGAACACTGAAGCTTTCTTT. This codes for CASSRTSRGNTEAFF.

This chain uses TRBV28 with TRBJ2-5; TRBD1 might be the D (6 bases). Trimming removed 2 bases from V and 5 bases from J, with 15 bases in between. The CDR3 is 15 amino acids. CDR1 is MDHEN and CDR2 is SYDVKM in the germline V gene. CDR3 in amino acids: CASSLSTGFAETQYF. The CDR3 coding sequence is TGTGCCAGCAGTTTAAGTACAGGGTTTGCGGAGACCCAGTACTTC.

V usage is TRBV29-1 and J usage is TRBJ2-3; perhaps TRBD2 as D (5 bases). V dropped 4 bases and J dropped 0 bases, with 23 bases sitting between them. The CDR3 is 18 residues long. Germline V gene lookup returns CDR1 SQVTM and CDR2 ANQGSEA. Here the CDR3 reads CSVGGMGDRRSSTDTQYF. CDR3 DNA sequence: TGCAGCGTTGGAGGGATGGGAGATCGACGGAGTAGCACAGATACGCAGTATTTT.

The chain has TRBV5-1 and TRBJ2-7; 11 bases are shared with TRBD2. This CDR3 contains 16 residues. Germline V lookup: CDR1 SGHRS, CDR2 YFSETQ. With 0 bases clipped from V and 2 bases from J, the junction kept 4 bases outside the gene matches. CDR3 nucleotide sequence: TGCGCCAGCAGCTTGGATAGCGGGGGGGCCCCCTACGAGCAGTACGTC. This encodes CASSLDSGGAPYEQYV.

The J gene is TRBJ1-2, the V gene TRBV12-3 or TRBV12-4; 7 nucleotides align to TRBD1. The CDR3 runs 13 residues. J gave up 8 bases and V 6 bases, and 9 bases lay outside the gene matches. CDR3 region: CASSLQGLGGYTF. The CDR3 bases are TGTGCCAGCAGCCTACAGGGGCTGGGAGGCTACACCTTC.

V usage is TRBV28 and J usage is TRBJ2-2; 12 bases align to TRBD1. V shed 4 bases and J 7 bases; nucleotides not matched to a gene: 10. CDR3 length: 17 amino acids. Looked up from germline, CDR1 is MDHEN and CDR2 is SYDVKM. The DNA of the CDR3 is TGTGCCAGCAGTTCCTTCCCGGGACAGGGGGCAAGCGGGGAGCTGTTTTTT. This translates into CASSSFPGQGASGELFF.

The V and J genes are TRBV18 and TRBJ1-1; a weak D match, TRBD1 (5 bases). With 6 bases removed from V and 1 base from J, the gap between germline ends came to 6 bases. The CDR3 is 12 residues long. Per germline, CDR1 KGHSH and CDR2 LQKENI. This chain's CDR3 is CASSGQNTEAFF. The CDR3 coding sequence is TGTGCCAGCTCCGGACAGAACACTGAAGCTTTCTTT.

In this sample, this clone turned up once. V and J are TRBV15 and TRBJ1-2; 9 positions agree with TRBD1. The J segment lost 5 bases and the V segment lost 1 base, leaving 5 bases of the junction unmatched. The CDR3 runs to 15 residues. Germline-derived CDR1 and CDR2 are LNHNV and YYDKDF (reference sequence). The CDR3 region is CATSRVTGGGYGYTF. The CDR3 nucleotides read TGTGCCACCAGCAGAGTTACAGGGGGCGGGTATGGCTACACCTTC.

This sequence joins TRBV12-3 or TRBV12-4 and TRBJ1-3, with unresolved D. Trimming left V 8 bases short and J 4 bases short, with 9 bases between. The CDR3 length is 12 residues. In DNA form, the CDR3 reads TGTGCCAGCGGCCCACCGGGAAACACCATATATTTT. This gives the protein CASGPPGNTIYF.

The chain couples TRBV6-6 to TRBJ1-6, with D possibly being TRBD1 (6 bases). CDR1 is MNHNY, CDR2 SVGAGI, per germline (reference sequence). V was trimmed by 4 bases and J by 2 bases, leaving 12 bases between them. The CDR3 length is 16 residues. CDR3 loop: CASSFTGITYNSPLHF. DNA for the CDR3: TGTGCCAGCAGTTTCACAGGGATCACCTATAATTCACCCCTCCACTTT.

The rearrangement joins TRBV30 to TRBJ1-4; D unclear. Trimming left V 0 bases short and J 6 bases short, with 11 bases between. Per the germline V gene, CDR1 is GTSNPN and CDR2 is SVGIG (reference sequence). The CDR3 spans 14 residues. CDR3 region: CAWSVGSSDEKLFF. CDR3 DNA: TGTGCCTGGAGTGTGGGCTCCTCGGATGAAAAACTGTTTTTT.

The chain employs TRBV5-5 and TRBJ1-1; 7 nucleotides align to TRBD1. The V and J ends lost 3 bases and 4 bases, in that order; junction bases with no gene match: 15. The CDR3 totals 17 residues. The germline V gene encodes CDR1 SGHKS and CDR2 YYEKEE (reference sequence). This CDR3 reads CASSWRGGGGYSTEAFF. The CDR3 bases are TGTGCCAGCAGCTGGCGTGGAGGGGGCGGGTATAGCACTGAAGCTTTCTTT.

The J gene is TRBJ1-2, the V gene TRBV4-1; D is unclear. V lost 0 bases, J lost 4 bases, and 12 bases lay in between. Germline V gene sequence: CDR1 MGHRA, CDR2 YSYEKL. The CDR3 covers 15 residues. The chain's CDR3 is CASSQDPGSGYGYTF. In DNA, the CDR3 is TGCGCCAGCAGCCAAGATCCGGGTTCGGGCTATGGCTACACCTTC.

The chain recombines TRBV5-6 with TRBJ2-3; D possibly corresponds to TRBD1 (6 bases). Germline values: CDR1 SGHDT, CDR2 YYEEEE. V lost 4 bases and J lost 2, with 14 bases in between. CDR3 length: 15 residues. In DNA, the CDR3 is TGTGCCAGCAGCACTTACAGGGCTCCCACAGATACGCAGTATTTT. Its translation: CASSTYRAPTDTQYF.

The V gene is TRBV2, the J gene TRBJ2-1, with TRBD1 matching over 8 bases. The CDR3 is 16 amino acids. Germline trimming cut 4 bases from V and 2 bases from J; bases unmatched to any gene: 7. Germline V gene sequence: CDR1 SNHLY, CDR2 FYNNEI. The CDR3 region has the DNA TGTGCCAGCAGTGTACGGACAGGGTGGACCTACAATGAGCAGTTCTTC. This gives the protein CASSVRTGWTYNEQFF.

This chain links TRBV6-1 with TRBJ2-7, with 8 nucleotides matching TRBD1. The CDR3 runs to 16 residues. CDR1 and CDR2 from the germline V gene are MNHNS and SASEGT. Trimming took 2 bases from V and 5 from J; bases not matched to a gene: 11. CDR3 sequence (DNA): TGTGCCAGCAGTGAACCCCCAGGGCAGGGGGCGGACGAGCAGTACGTC. Its protein product is CASSEPPGQGADEQYV.

The genes are TRBV4-1 and TRBJ1-4; 12 nucleotides match TRBD1. There are 15 residues in the CDR3. In germline, CDR1 is MGHRA, CDR2 YSYEKL. V was clipped by 4 bases and J by 8 bases; unmatched bases: 5. DNA for the CDR3: TGCGCCAGCAGCCCTCGGGACAGGGGGCACGAAAAACTGTTTTTT. Its protein is CASSPRDRGHEKLFF.

The chain joins TRBV28 to TRBJ1-4; D not resolved. The CDR3 totals 16 residues. Germline assignment: CDR1 MDHEN and CDR2 SYDVKM. Trimming pared 4 bases from V and 8 bases from J, leaving 20 bases between. The chain's CDR3 is CASSSLLGRSGEKLFF. The CDR3 nucleotides are TGTGCCAGCAGTTCACTCCTAGGACGTTCGGGGGAAAAACTGTTTTTT.